Listed below are T cell receptor beta chains from one sample, sequenced in a study of T cell responses to AZD1222 COVID-19 vaccine. TCRdb keeps only in-frame clones here, not all; method: immunoSEQ multiplex PCR. The sample yields about 72,000 clones, more than 75% seen once. This specimen consisted of peripheral blood, obtained on day 0 of AZD1222 vaccination. These receptors all come from an adult in good health. Both conserved end residues are part of each CDR3. A D gene is named only where the DNA matches it firmly. Rows give clone size only sometimes, using once, few, many, or a class for an expanded clone.

j_call clone_size v_call d_call cdr3_aa cdr3_nt
TRBJ2-3 NA TRBV11-2 NA CASSLGTLYTDTQYF TGTGCCAGCAGCTTAGGCACCCTATACACAGATACGCAGTATTTT
TRBJ2-1 NA TRBV2 TRBD2 CASRRGLAGSYNEQFF TGTGCCAGCAGACGGGGACTAGCGGGTTCCTACAATGAGCAGTTCTTC
TRBJ1-1 once TRBV6-2/TRBV6-3 TRBD1 CASSYDPETGGRTEAFF TGTGCCAGCAGTTACGACCCAGAGACAGGGGGCCGGACTGAAGCTTTCTTT
TRBJ1-2 NA TRBV18 NA CASSPGTDYGYTF TGTGCCAGCTCACCAGGGACGGACTATGGCTACACCTTC
TRBJ1-2 NA TRBV3-1/TRBV3-2 NA CASSQDGRGNYGYTF TGTGCCAGCAGCCAAGATGGGAGGGGAAATTATGGCTACACCTTC
TRBJ1-2 NA TRBV14 NA CASSQGRVLAGYTF TGTGCCAGCAGCCAGGGACGGGTCCTTGCTGGCTACACCTTC
TRBJ1-4 NA TRBV29-1 NA CSVVGQPNEKLFF TGCAGCGTTGTTGGACAGCCAAATGAAAAACTGTTTTTT
TRBJ1-1 NA TRBV27 NA CASSPRDLSRAFF TGTGCCAGCAGTCCTAGGGACCTCTCCAGAGCTTTCTTT
TRBJ1-1 NA TRBV18 TRBD1 CATTRTGGHTEAFF TGTGCGACGACCCGGACAGGGGGCCACACTGAAGCTTTCTTT
TRBJ1-1 once TRBV7-3 TRBD1 CASSFKQGERDTEAFF TGTGCCAGCAGCTTTAAACAGGGGGAGCGAGACACTGAAGCTTTCTTT
TRBJ1-6 NA TRBV19 NA CASRQSSYNSPLHF TGTGCCAGCCGACAGAGCTCCTATAATTCACCCCTCCACTTT
TRBJ1-5 NA TRBV7-9 TRBD1 CASSPTTGANQPQHF TGTGCCAGCAGCCCCACTACAGGGGCCAATCAGCCCCAGCATTTT
TRBJ2-1 NA TRBV10-3 TRBD1 CAIKGQGADEQFF TGTGCCATCAAGGGACAGGGGGCCGATGAGCAGTTCTTC
TRBJ1-1 few TRBV2 TRBD1 CASSVRQGGTEAFF TGTGCCAGCAGTGTCCGACAGGGGGGAACTGAAGCTTTCTTT
TRBJ1-1 NA TRBV28 NA CASSLSETNTEAFF TGTGCCAGCAGTTTATCCGAGACGAACACTGAAGCTTTCTTT
TRBJ2-2 NA TRBV13 NA CASRDRRTNTGELFF TGTGCCAGCAGGGACCGTAGGACGAACACCGGGGAGCTGTTTTTT
TRBJ2-6 NA TRBV28 NA CASSPRDGNSGANVLTF TGTGCCAGCAGTCCCCGGGACGGAAACTCTGGGGCCAACGTCCTGACTTTC
TRBJ2-3 NA TRBV7-2 TRBD2 CASSLAGSGAGDTQYF TGTGCCAGCAGCTTAGCGGGTAGCGGGGCGGGAGATACGCAGTATTTT
TRBJ1-3 NA TRBV3-1/TRBV3-2 TRBD1 CASSRRPGGNSGNTIYF TGTGCCAGCAGCCGGCGGCCAGGGGGCAACTCTGGAAACACCATATATTTT
TRBJ1-4 NA TRBV28 NA CASSYTATNEKLFF TGTGCCAGCAGTTACACTGCAACTAATGAAAAACTGTTTTTT
TRBJ1-6 NA TRBV30 TRBD1 CARSTGDRSPLHF TGTGCCAGATCGACAGGGGATCGCTCACCCCTCCACTTT
TRBJ2-7 NA TRBV11-3 NA CASSSRDARHEQYF TGTGCCAGCAGCTCCCGGGACGCCCGCCACGAGCAGTACTTC
TRBJ2-1 NA TRBV28 TRBD2 CASSQTSGALSSYNEQFF TGTGCCAGCAGTCAGACTAGCGGGGCCTTAAGCTCCTACAATGAGCAGTTCTTC
TRBJ2-1 NA TRBV7-9 TRBD1 CASSPRGGTGHEQFF TGTGCCAGCAGCCCAAGAGGGGGCACGGGCCATGAGCAGTTCTTC
TRBJ2-5 NA TRBV29-1 NA CSALGEETQYF TGCAGCGCTCTAGGGGAGGAGACCCAGTACTTC
TRBJ1-4 NA TRBV7-2 NA CASSLDGLNEKLFF TGTGCCAGCAGCTTGGACGGTCTAAATGAAAAACTGTTTTTT
TRBJ2-2 NA TRBV9 NA CASSSSQAANTGELFF TGTGCCAGCAGCTCCTCCCAGGCGGCCAACACCGGGGAGCTGTTTTTT
TRBJ1-4 NA TRBV5-1 NA CASSQSTLSEKLFF TGCGCCAGCAGTCAATCTACTCTTAGTGAAAAACTGTTTTTT
TRBJ2-7 NA TRBV6-5 NA CASSYDPWSSYEQYF TGTGCCAGCAGTTACGACCCCTGGAGCTCCTACGAGCAGTACTTC
TRBJ2-7 NA TRBV11-2 TRBD2 CASSFSGGSGEQYF TGTGCCAGCAGCTTCAGCGGGGGCAGTGGGGAGCAGTACTTC
TRBJ1-1 NA TRBV6-2/TRBV6-3 NA CASSYVGYTEAFF TGTGCCAGCAGTTACGTGGGTTACACTGAAGCTTTCTTT
TRBJ2-5 NA TRBV5-1 TRBD2 CASMAGGRLGSETQYF TGCGCCAGCATGGCGGGGGGCAGATTGGGGTCAGAGACCCAGTACTTC
TRBJ1-2 NA TRBV7-2 TRBD1 CASSLGGTVNYGYTF TGTGCCAGCAGCTTAGGCGGGACAGTTAACTATGGCTACACCTTC
TRBJ2-7 once TRBV6-5 NA CASRSVEQYF TGTGCCAGCAGGTCTGTCGAGCAGTACTTC
TRBJ2-2 NA TRBV27 TRBD2 CAAGLLNTGELFF TGTGCCGCGGGACTATTGAACACCGGGGAGCTGTTTTTT
TRBJ2-7 NA TRBV27 NA CASSLFGGAPYEQYF TGTGCCAGCAGTTTATTTGGGGGGGCCCCCTACGAGCAGTACTTC
TRBJ1-6 NA TRBV14 NA CASSQDWSSPLHF TGTGCCAGCAGCCAAGATTGGAGCTCACCCCTCCACTTT
TRBJ1-6 NA TRBV11-2 NA CASSLDPTFRSYNSPLHF TGTGCCAGCAGCTTAGATCCTACGTTTAGGTCCTATAATTCACCCCTCCACTTT
TRBJ1-2 NA TRBV6-2/TRBV6-3 NA CASSQPGTPKADYGYTF TGTGCCAGCAGCCAACCCGGGACTCCAAAGGCGGACTATGGCTACACCTTC
TRBJ1-2 NA TRBV7-2 TRBD1 CASSSSRDRANYGYTF TGTGCCAGCAGCTCATCCCGGGACAGGGCTAACTATGGCTACACCTTC
TRBJ1-5 NA TRBV12-3/TRBV12-4 NA CASSYDQPQHF TGTGCCAGCAGTTACGACCAGCCCCAGCATTTT
TRBJ1-1 once TRBV5-1 NA CASSLGPYEAFF TGCGCCAGCAGCTTGGGACCCTATGAAGCTTTCTTT
TRBJ1-4 NA TRBV30 NA CASSPATNEKLFF TGTGCCTCCTCACCCGCAACTAATGAAAAACTGTTTTTT
TRBJ1-2 NA TRBV15 TRBD1 CATSRPGQSYGYTF TGTGCCACCAGCAGACCGGGACAGAGTTATGGCTACACCTTC
TRBJ1-1 NA TRBV29-1 NA CSVAPTGLGNTEAFF TGCAGCGTTGCCCCGACGGGGTTGGGGAACACTGAAGCTTTCTTT
TRBJ1-6 NA TRBV11-2 NA CASSLSGTRVSSYNSPLHF TGTGCCAGCAGCTTGAGTGGTACGCGGGTCAGTTCCTATAATTCACCCCTCCACTTT
TRBJ1-5 NA TRBV4-1 NA CASSQDYPYNQPQHF TGCGCCAGCAGCCAAGATTACCCGTACAATCAGCCCCAGCATTTT
TRBJ1-2 NA TRBV28 NA CASSFKGHYGYTF TGTGCCAGCAGTTTTAAGGGCCACTATGGCTACACCTTC